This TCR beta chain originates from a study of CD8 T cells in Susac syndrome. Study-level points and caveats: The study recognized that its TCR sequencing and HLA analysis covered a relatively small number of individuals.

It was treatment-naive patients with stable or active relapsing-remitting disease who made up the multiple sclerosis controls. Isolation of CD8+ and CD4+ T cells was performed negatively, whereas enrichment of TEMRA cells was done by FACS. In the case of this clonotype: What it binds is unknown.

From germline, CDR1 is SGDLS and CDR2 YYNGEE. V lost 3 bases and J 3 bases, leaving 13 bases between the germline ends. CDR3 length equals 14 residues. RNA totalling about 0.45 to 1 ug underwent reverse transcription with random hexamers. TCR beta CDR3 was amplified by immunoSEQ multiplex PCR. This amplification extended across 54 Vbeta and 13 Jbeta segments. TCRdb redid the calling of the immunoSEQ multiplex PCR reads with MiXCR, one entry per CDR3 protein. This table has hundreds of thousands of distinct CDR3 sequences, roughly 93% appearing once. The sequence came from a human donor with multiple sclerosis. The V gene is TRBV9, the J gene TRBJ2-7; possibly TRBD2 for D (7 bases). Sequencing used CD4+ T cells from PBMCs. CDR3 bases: TGTGCCAGCAGCGCGGGGGGCCCCCTCTACGAGCAGTACTTC. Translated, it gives CASSAGGPLYEQYF.